This TCR beta chain was recovered during a study of shared clonotypes between healthy human individuals (TCRdb year 2020). Some background on the complete study: The cohort comprised a couple of women and a few men aged 18 to 49 years. Each donor's leukapheresis produced roughly between about 0.8 and 10 billion PBMCs. To estimate repertoire size and how much clonotype sharing occurs between individuals, the study deeply sequenced the blood TCR repertoires of about 5 healthy adults. To increase sequencing depth and limit assay-specific biases, different laboratories used diverse techniques to prepare libraries and sequence TCR repertoires.

Note on this clone: Its antigen specificity is not known. Qualities for individual bases were not recorded, and no much larger clone is one base off.

Per the germline V gene, MGHRA is the CDR1 and YSYEKL is the CDR2. CDR3 length: 15 amino acids, cysteine to phenylalanine. Solely the CDR3 DNA is kept, with 45 bases framed from the first base. V loses 2 bases of germline sequence and J loses 1 base, and the interval between the two ends is 8 bases. TCR CDR3 regions were amplified from genomic DNA by multiplex PCR using the deep immunoSEQ assay. Genomic DNA extracted from each cell subset was distributed evenly over all wells of several immunoSEQ 96-well plates, and each plate served as one replicate. For unsorted PBMC, around 300 ng of genomic DNA, equivalent to around 30,000 T cell genomes, went into each replicate PCR. Ten immunoSEQ deep assay plates were used to sequence unsorted PBMC genomic DNA. Purified libraries were quantified with a Qubit 3.0 fluorometer, sized on a Bioanalyzer 2100, and re-quantified with the KAPA Library Quantification kit. Each immunoSEQ 96-well plate was sequenced on its own single-read 150-cycle Illumina NextSeq 550 flow cell. The authors' analysis ran thus. Because the immunoSEQ output held only junctional sequences and lacked quality scores, the filtering could not match the filtering applied to full-length reads. Sequences were annotated with PyIR, a Python wrapper for IgBLAST v1.9, and V/J genes and CDR3 were assigned using IMGT germline references. Reads with weak V/J assignments (E-value above 1e-6), missing CDR3, stop codons, out-of-frame junctions, or ambiguous translated residues were removed. A V3J clonotype was defined by an identical inferred V gene, J gene, and CDR3 amino acid sequence. The percentage overlap between two repertoires was calculated by dividing the number of shared unique clonotypes by the size of the smaller repertoire. Richness of each repertoire was evaluated using RTK rarefaction, the Chao1 estimator, and Recon v2.1 estimates of unobserved clonotypes. The immuneACCESS repertoire file appears here via TCRdb, limited to in-frame rearrangements. These files lack a portion of the clones; in checked studies, under half of the deficit traces to unresolved V genes, and the cause of the others is not known. From that table come the V and J calls and clone size; the DNA was used to work out D and trimming. The sample table shows roughly 500,000 clones, and around 78% are seen once. The ten biggest clones cover roughly 13% of the sample.

On the study overall, not on this receptor specifically: Only blood was sampled, and tissue TCR repertoires likely differ from those in blood. Based on pairwise subsampling, the degree of clonotype sharing among donors was expected to be affected by sequencing depth. The small number of donors limited the genetic and exposure-history diversity represented.

Healthy HIV-negative adults with no recently reported acute infections or vaccinations were included as donors. Every donor was a Caucasian adult living in Nashville, Tennessee, USA. For unsorted samples, 90 million or so PBMCs were counted, and genomic DNA was extracted using the QIAamp DNA Blood Mini kit. Blood was obtained by leukapheresis, after which PBMCs were separated by Ficoll-Histopaque density gradient centrifugation and cryopreserved in liquid nitrogen vapor phase. This TCR derives from a woman aged 40-49 years in good health. Some clones in this sample may be carry-over from other donors' samples. The chain uses TRBV4-1 and TRBJ1-4; a confident D gene designation cannot be given. The specimen sequenced was PBMCs. This receptor carries the CDR3 CASSQIGLTNEKLFF. The nucleotides read TGCGCCAGCAGCCAAATCGGCCTAACTAATGAAAAACTGTTTTTT.